Presented here are 5 T cell receptor beta chains from one specimen sequenced in a study of cytomegalovirus exposure and HLA in healthy donors (dated by TCRdb to the late 2010s). The method was the immunoSEQ multiplex PCR assay. For the multiplex PCR, a mixture combining 60 forward primers for TCR Vbeta segments and 13 reverse primers for TCR Jbeta segments was used. Held by TCRdb, this immuneACCESS table contains in-frame sequences only and omits some clones. Under half of the omission traces to an unresolved V gene where checked; the cause of the rest is unknown. This sample is represented by over 150,000 clones; approximately 80% of them were singletons. Of the sample, almost 7% falls within the top ten clones. Source material: PBMCs. Source of these receptors: a man in his thirties or forties in good health and CMV-seropositive.

There are a few counts of this clone. The V call is TRBV7-2, the J call TRBJ1-4, with D possibly TRBD1 on 5 matching bases. Germline V gene sequence: CDR1 SGHTA, CDR2 FQGNSA. V shed 1 base and J shed 5 bases, with 8 bases lying between them. The CDR3 length is 14 residues. Here the CDR3 reads CASSLDRMNEKLFF. DNA of the CDR3: TGTGCCAGCAGCTTAGACAGGATGAATGAAAAACTGTTTTTT.

In the case of this clone: Within the sample, other DNA sequences also encode this same CDR3. V usage is TRBV28 and J usage is TRBJ1-5; 8 bases are a match to TRBD1. The V gene's germline CDR1 is MDHEN and CDR2 SYDVKM. V lost 6 bases, J lost 7 bases, and 5 bases stayed unmatched. There are 13 residues in the CDR3. The CDR3 reads CASRADRVQPQHF. The CDR3 bases are TGTGCCAGCAGAGCGGACAGGGTCCAGCCCCAGCATTTT.

The count of this clone is one. The chain is built from TRBV9 and TRBJ2-7; 8 positions agree with TRBD2. CDR1 is SGDLS, CDR2 YYNGEE, per germline. The CDR3 has 15 residues. J gave up 2 bases and V 1 base, and 5 bases lay outside the gene matches. As DNA, the CDR3 is TGTGCCAGCAGCGTAACGGGGGGGCCCACCTACGAGCAGTACTTC. Protein: CASSVTGGPTYEQYF.

V usage is TRBV7-6 and J usage is TRBJ2-7, with TRBD2 identical over 7 bases. The CDR3 covers 15 residues. Trimming at V came to 5 bases and at J to 6 bases, leaving 13 bases not matched to a gene. Germline V gives CDR1 SGHVS, CDR2 FNYEAQ. The chain's CDR3 is CASSPERGGSSEQYF. In DNA form, the CDR3 reads TGTGCCAGCAGCCCAGAGCGGGGAGGGAGTTCCGAGCAGTACTTC.

This clone has only one observation. J is TRBJ1-1 and V is TRBV6-5; no reliable D call. The CDR3 consists of 14 residues. Per germline, CDR1 MNHEY and CDR2 SVGAGI. V lost 5 bases, J lost 3 bases, and 13 bases lay in between. The CDR3 DNA reads TGTGCCAGCAGTACCGGACGGGATTACACTGAAGCTTTCTTT. This encodes CASSTGRDYTEAFF.